The 17 T cell receptor beta chains below were found in one sample sequenced in a study of blood T cell repertoires in COVID-19 (dated by TCRdb to 2020 to 2021). Library preparation used the immunoSEQ multiplex PCR assay. Sourced from immuneACCESS, this table was stored by TCRdb with only in-frame sequences that have V and J called. A share of the clones is absent; for the studies checked, an unresolved V gene accounts for under half, and the remainder has no known explanation. For this sample there are 76,000 or so clones; roughly 87% appear just once. Jointly, the top ten make up approximately 8.3% of the sample. The sample consisted of peripheral blood. The receptors originated from a young man with acute or convalescent COVID-19.

This chain uses TRBV5-1 with TRBJ1-1, with D possibly matching TRBD1 (5 bases). The V and J ends lost 0 bases and 5 bases respectively, with 11 bases between them. The CDR3 sequence is 14 residues long. Germline assignment: CDR1 SGHRS and CDR2 YFSETQ. The CDR3 coding sequence is TGCGCCAGCAGCTTGGAAGGGCGGGGGACTGAAGCTTTCTTT. Translation gives CASSLEGRGTEAFF.

The chain employs TRBV28 and TRBJ2-7, with 10 nucleotides matching TRBD2. The CDR3 contains 15 residues. Germline V gene sequence: CDR1 MDHEN, CDR2 SYDVKM. J lost 5 bases, V lost 6 bases, and 10 bases had no gene match. The CDR3 loop reads CASRASGSNIHEQYF. CDR3 bases: TGTGCCAGCAGGGCTAGCGGGAGTAATATCCACGAGCAGTACTTC.

The J gene is TRBJ1-2, the V gene TRBV6-2 or TRBV6-3, with 7 bases that match TRBD1. This CDR3 contains 15 residues. Germline V gives CDR1 MNHEY, CDR2 SVGEGT. V dropped 5 bases and J dropped 0; count of bases not matched to a gene: 6. The CDR3 protein is CASSEGTATNYGYTF. The CDR3 region has the DNA TGTGCCAGCAGTGAGGGGACAGCTACTAACTATGGCTACACCTTC.

This chain connects TRBV7-9 to TRBJ2-1; 9 nucleotides line up with TRBD2. There are 15 residues in the CDR3. Germline trimming cut 3 bases from V and 6 bases from J; bases unmatched to any gene: 6. Germline CDR1 reads SEHNR; CDR2 reads FQNEAQ (reference sequence). CDR3 protein: CASSFRAGGGNEQFF. In nucleotides, the CDR3 is TGTGCCAGCAGCTTTCGGGCGGGAGGGGGCAATGAGCAGTTCTTC.

CDR3 in DNA: TGTGCCAGCAGCTTACGTAGTCCTAAGCAGTTCTTC. This gives the protein CASSLRSPKQFF. The chain links TRBV7-2 to TRBJ2-1; D remains unclear. Trimming pared 2 bases from V and 11 bases from J, leaving 10 bases between. There are 12 residues in the CDR3. Germline CDR1 reads SGHTA; CDR2 reads FQGNSA. Based on the CDR3 plus reference TRBV7-2 and TRBJ2-1, the full variable domain is GAGVSQSPSNKVTEKGKDVELRCDPISGHTALYWYRQSLGQGLEFLIYFQGNSAPDKSGLPSDRFSAERTGGSVSTLTIQRTQQEDSAVYLCASSLRSPKQFFGPGTRLTVL.

DNA of the CDR3: TGTGCCAGCAGCTTGGGTAGGACTAGCGGGATAGGGTCCTACGAGCAGTACTTC. Its protein is CASSLGRTSGIGSYEQYF. The chain has TRBV7-2 and TRBJ2-7; 12 bases agree with TRBD2. The V and J ends lost 3 bases and 1 base, in that order; junction bases with no gene match: 10. The CDR3 totals 18 residues. The germline gives CDR1 SGHTA, CDR2 FQGNSA.

This chain joins TRBV11-2 and TRBJ2-5, with D perhaps TRBD2 (5 bases). The CDR3 has 15 residues. With 8 bases removed from V and 0 bases from J, the gap between germline ends came to 16 bases. Germline V gene data show CDR1 as SGHAT and CDR2 as FQNNGV. The CDR3 spells CASRPSTGNQETQYF. Here the CDR3 DNA reads TGTGCCAGCCGACCGAGCACCGGGAACCAAGAGACCCAGTACTTC.

The chain couples TRBV5-1 to TRBJ2-7, with D unclear. Trimming pared 4 bases from V and 8 bases from J, leaving 19 bases between. The CDR3 totals 14 residues. Germline loops: CDR1 SGHRS, CDR2 YFSETQ. The CDR3 here is CASSLEVTLNKQYF. CDR3 DNA sequence: TGCGCCAGCAGCCTCGAGGTAACCTTAAACAAGCAGTACTTC.

The V call is TRBV18, the J call TRBJ2-3; TRBD1 might be the D (8 bases). Trimming took off 6 bases at V and 2 bases at J, with 18 bases between the two ends. The CDR3 totals 16 residues. Germline CDR1 KGHSH, CDR2 LQKENI. The CDR3: CASSQQGGTPTDTQYF. The CDR3 bases are TGTGCCAGCTCCCAACAGGGGGGGACTCCCACAGATACGCAGTATTTT.

J is TRBJ1-1 and V is TRBV5-1; TRBD1 agrees at 7 bases. CDR3 length: 14 residues. Germline CDR1 reads SGHRS; CDR2 reads YFSETQ. The trim removed 3 bases at V and 0 bases at J, leaving 2 bases unmatched. The CDR3 is CASSYDRVNTEAFF. For the CDR3, the DNA is TGCGCCAGCAGCTATGACAGGGTGAACACTGAAGCTTTCTTT.

This chain connects TRBV4-2 to TRBJ2-4, with D maybe TRBD1 (6 bases). The CDR3 is made up of 13 amino acids. The ends were cut back, 10 bases at V and 5 bases at J, with 15 bases in the middle. In germline, CDR1 is LGHNA, CDR2 YNFKEQ. The CDR3 sequence: CATQAPGENIQYF. CDR3 bases: TGTGCCACCCAGGCGCCAGGGGAAAACATTCAGTACTTC.

This clone was picked up one time. The chain uses TRBV7-8 and TRBJ2-5; tentative D call: TRBD1 (5 bases). Trimming took 4 bases from V and 1 from J, leaving 16 bases between them. Per germline, CDR1 SGHVS and CDR2 FQNEAQ. The CDR3 is 16 residues long. The CDR3 region has the DNA TGTGCCAGCAGCTCCAAAAGGACACTATTCCAAGAGACCCAGTACTTC. The encoded protein is CASSSKRTLFQETQYF.

CDR3 bases: TGTGCCAGCACGACGGACAGAAGCTCTGGAAACACCATATATTTT. This translates into CASTTDRSSGNTIYF. The V gene is TRBV2, the J gene TRBJ1-3; TRBD1 might be the D (6 bases). The germline CDR1 and CDR2 sequences are SNHLY and FYNNEI. Trimming removed 7 bases at V and 0 bases at J, with 13 bases between. This CDR3 is built from 15 residues. Supplemented by reference TRBV2 and TRBJ1-3, the full variable domain reads EPEVTQTPSHQVTQMGQEVILRCVPISNHLYFYWYRQILGQKVEFLVSFYNNEISEKSEIFDDQFSVERPDGSNFTLKIRSTKLEDSAMYFCASTTDRSSGNTIYFGEGSWLTVV.

The chain is built from TRBV28 and TRBJ2-1; D is unclear. Trimming removed 3 bases at V and 12 bases at J, with 18 bases between. There are 14 residues in the CDR3. The V gene's germline CDR1 is MDHEN and CDR2 SYDVKM. CDR3 DNA sequence: TGTGCCAGCAGTTTGACTTCGACGGTTGTCTGGCAGTTCTTC. Its protein product is CASSLTSTVVWQFF.

This chain connects TRBV5-1 to TRBJ2-1, with D unclear. CDR3 size: 11 residues. CDR1 and CDR2 (germline): SGHRS, YFSETQ. Trimming shortened V by 2 bases and J by 9 bases, and 6 bases separated the two germline ends. The CDR3 coding sequence is TGCGCCAGCAGCTTAATCGGTGAGCAGTTCTTC. It translates to CASSLIGEQFF.

This clone was counted a few times. The chain combines TRBV11-3 with TRBJ2-1; D perhaps matches TRBD2 (6 bases). V was trimmed by 5 bases and J by 6 bases, leaving 17 bases between them. The germline V gene has CDR1 SGHNT and CDR2 YENEEA. This CDR3 is 15 amino acids long. CDR3 residues: CASSPGGGRSNEQFF. Written as DNA, the CDR3 is TGTGCCAGCAGCCCCGGGGGTGGGAGAAGCAATGAGCAGTTCTTC. Combining the CDR3 with reference TRBV11-3 and TRBJ2-1 gives the whole variable domain EAGVVQSPRYKIIEKKQPVAFWCNPISGHNTLYWYLQNLGQGPELLIRYENEEAVDDSQLPKDRFSAERLKGVDSTLKIQPAELGDSAVYLCASSPGGGRSNEQFFGPGTRLTVL.

This clone was counted a single time. This sequence joins TRBV9 and TRBJ2-1; D unresolved. Germline values: CDR1 SGDLS, CDR2 YYNGEE. Trimming took 7 bases from V and 6 from J, leaving 17 bases between them. This CDR3 is built from 14 residues. The DNA of the CDR3 is TGTGCCAGCTCAGCGTCAGCGTCGTTCAATGAGCAGTTCTTC. It encodes CASSASASFNEQFF. The variable domain in full, with the rest retrieved from reference TRBV9 and TRBJ2-1, is DSGVTQTPKHLITATGQRVTLRCSPRSGDLSVYWYQQSLDQGLQFLIQYYNGEERAKGNILERFSAQQFPDLHSELNLSSLELGDSALYFCASSASASFNEQFFGPGTRLTVL.